This TCR beta chain stems from a study of control samples from healthy donors and cancer patients. This clone showed up just once. The repertoire was sequenced with immunoSEQ multiplex PCR; TCRdb's copy has only in-frame clones and lacks some. The sample records 140,000 or so clones, about 90% being singletons. This CDR3 has 14 amino acids. V lost 5 bases, J lost 3 bases, and 13 bases lay in between. Germline-derived CDR1 and CDR2 are SEHNR and FQNEAQ (reference sequence). This receptor was taken from a man under 40 in good health. Input material: blood. The chain employs TRBV7-9 and TRBJ1-2; D is ambiguous. In DNA, the CDR3 is TGTGCCAGCAGCCCACAGATAGGCGACTATGGCTACACCTTC. Its protein is CASSPQIGDYGYTF. Filled out from reference TRBV7-9 and TRBJ1-2, the complete variable domain reads DTGVSQNPRHKITKRGQNVTFRCDPISEHNRLYWYRQTLGQGPEFLTYFQNEAQLEKSRLLSDRFSAERPKGSFSTLEIQRTEQGDSAMYLCASSPQIGDYGYTFGSGTRLTVV.